What follows are 31 T cell receptor beta chains derived from one specimen sequenced in a study of blood T cell repertoires in COVID-19. The method was immunoSEQ multiplex PCR; TCRdb's version includes in-frame clones alone and lacks a portion of them. The sample lists roughly 140,000 clones, 80% occurring once. The specimen was peripheral blood. Receptors were obtained from a man in his sixties with acute or convalescent COVID-19.

This chain connects TRBV5-1 to TRBJ2-1; 11 bases fit TRBD2. The CDR3 is 14 residues long. Germline V CDR1 and CDR2: SGHRS, YFSETQ. J was trimmed by 5 bases and V by 6 bases; bases with no gene match: 4. This chain's CDR3 is CASTSGRIDNEQFF. The CDR3 DNA follows: TGCGCCAGCACTAGCGGGAGGATCGACAATGAGCAGTTCTTC. The variable domain in full, with the rest retrieved from reference TRBV5-1 and TRBJ2-1, is KAGVTQTPRYLIKTRGQQVTLSCSPISGHRSVSWYQQTPGQGLQFLFEYFSETQRNKGNFPGRFSGRQFSNSRSEMNVSTLELGDSALYLCASTSGRIDNEQFFGPGTRLTVL.

This clone was counted a single time. The chain links TRBV5-1 to TRBJ1-1; 12 bases match TRBD1. CDR3 length: 15 amino acids. The junction had 2 bases not matched to a gene; V was cut back by 3 bases and J by 2 bases. Per germline, CDR1 SGHRS and CDR2 YFSETQ. This CDR3 reads CASSWGQGANTEAFF. Here the CDR3 DNA reads TGCGCCAGCAGCTGGGGACAGGGGGCTAACACTGAAGCTTTCTTT. Based on the CDR3 plus reference TRBV5-1 and TRBJ1-1, the full variable domain is KAGVTQTPRYLIKTRGQQVTLSCSPISGHRSVSWYQQTPGQGLQFLFEYFSETQRNKGNFPGRFSGRQFSNSRSEMNVSTLELGDSALYLCASSWGQGANTEAFFGQGTRLTVV.

The chain employs TRBV15 and TRBJ2-1, with D possibly being TRBD2 (5 bases). Germline V gene data show CDR1 as LNHNV and CDR2 as YYDKDF (reference sequence). V was clipped by 8 bases and J by 8 bases, with 16 bases between them. The CDR3 consists of 13 residues. Here the CDR3 reads CATSGEKGDEQFF. The CDR3 DNA sequence: TGTGCCACCTCCGGGGAGAAAGGAGATGAGCAGTTCTTC.

The sample holds a few counts of this clone. This sequence joins TRBV11-2 and TRBJ2-6; D unresolved. V dropped 5 bases and J dropped 0 bases, with 5 bases sitting between them. The CDR3 has 14 residues. Germline CDR1 SGHAT, CDR2 FQNNGV. CDR3 sequence (DNA): TGTGCCAGCAGCAGAGGCTCTGGGGCCAACGTCCTGACTTTC. The encoded protein is CASSRGSGANVLTF.

The rearrangement links TRBV6-6 to TRBJ2-1; 9 bases agree with TRBD2. This CDR3 contains 14 residues. After removal of 6 bases from V and 8 bases from J, the junction contained 8 bases not matched to a gene. Germline assignment: CDR1 MNHNY and CDR2 SVGAGI (reference sequence). CDR3 bases: TGTGCCAGCAGAAAACAAGCGGGAGGCGATGAGCAGTTCTTC. This encodes CASRKQAGGDEQFF.

This sequence joins TRBV4-3 and TRBJ2-2; D is possibly TRBD1 (6 bases). Per germline, CDR1 LGHNA and CDR2 YSLEER. The CDR3 loop spans 14 amino acids. V was clipped by 3 bases and J by 1 base, with 6 bases between them. The chain's CDR3 is CASSQTGNTGELFF. The CDR3 DNA follows: TGCGCCAGCAGCCAGACAGGGAACACCGGGGAGCTGTTTTTT.

The V and J genes are TRBV6-2 or TRBV6-3 and TRBJ1-6, with TRBD1 identical over 7 bases. This CDR3 comprises 15 residues. V shed 6 bases and J 7 bases; nucleotides not matched to a gene: 9. Germline V gene lookup returns CDR1 MNHEY and CDR2 SVGEGT. Written as DNA, the CDR3 is TGTGCCAGCAGACCTCTAGGGACAGACAATTCACCCCTCCACTTT. It codes for CASRPLGTDNSPLHF.

The V gene is TRBV20-1, the J gene TRBJ2-1; weak D call: TRBD2 (6 bases). The CDR3 sequence is 16 residues long. The V end lost 3 bases, the J end lost 5 bases, and 20 bases lay between the germline ends. From germline, CDR1 is DFQATT and CDR2 SNEGSKA (reference sequence). CDR3 in DNA: TGCAGTGCTAGTCCCGCGGGGACTTCACTTCACAATGAGCAGTTCTTC. Its protein product is CSASPAGTSLHNEQFF.

The chain is built from TRBV6-2 or TRBV6-3 and TRBJ2-7; the D gene is possibly TRBD2 (5 bases). The CDR3 has 15 residues. Germline CDR1 MNHEY, CDR2 SVGEGT. With 5 bases removed from V and 2 bases from J, the gap between germline ends came to 16 bases. The CDR3 reads CASSRSRGFAYEQYF. CDR3 in DNA: TGTGCCAGCAGTAGGTCGAGAGGGTTCGCCTACGAGCAGTACTTC.

In this sample, this clone turned up a few times. The chain recombines TRBV6-5 with TRBJ2-5, with D perhaps TRBD2 (6 bases). V lost 2 bases, J lost 9 bases, and 7 bases lay in between. Looked up from germline, CDR1 is MNHEY and CDR2 is SVGAGI. The CDR3 covers 11 residues. CDR3 coding DNA: TGTGCCAGCAGTTACAGGGAGGCCCAGTACTTC. This translates into CASSYREAQYF.

This chain connects TRBV6-5 to TRBJ1-6; D uncertain. From germline, CDR1 is MNHEY and CDR2 SVGAGI. CDR3 length: 13 amino acids. The V end was cut by 6 bases, the J end by 7 bases, with 10 bases between. This CDR3 reads CASSWVQNSPLHF. The CDR3 bases are TGTGCCAGCAGCTGGGTACAGAATTCACCCCTCCACTTT.

The chain joins TRBV5-4 to TRBJ2-1, with TRBD2 matching over 12 bases. This CDR3 region has 15 residues. From germline, CDR1 is SGHNT and CDR2 YYREEE (reference sequence). After removal of 4 bases from V and 10 bases from J, the junction contained 9 bases not matched to a gene. CDR3: CASSPSGTSGSEQFF. CDR3 in DNA: TGTGCCAGCAGCCCCTCCGGGACTAGCGGGTCGGAGCAGTTCTTC.

The V and J genes are TRBV24-1 and TRBJ2-1, with 12 positions matching TRBD2. After removal of 3 bases from V and 1 base from J, the junction contained 3 bases not matched to a gene. This CDR3 region has 17 residues. Per germline, CDR1 KGHDR and CDR2 SFDVKD. Here the CDR3 reads CATSDMTSGRSYNEQFF. CDR3 nucleotides: TGTGCCACCAGTGATATGACTAGCGGGAGATCCTACAATGAGCAGTTCTTC.

The J gene is TRBJ1-1, the V gene TRBV9; D is undetermined. Germline V CDR1 and CDR2: SGDLS, YYNGEE. Trimming removed 4 bases at V and 4 bases at J, with 11 bases between. The CDR3 runs to 13 residues. This chain's CDR3 is CASSPQMSTEAFF. CDR3 in DNA: TGTGCCAGCAGCCCTCAAATGAGCACTGAAGCTTTCTTT.

The chain recombines TRBV19 with TRBJ2-7; D may be TRBD1 (7 bases). Germline V lookup: CDR1 LNHDA, CDR2 SQIVND (reference sequence). Trimming removed 4 bases at V and 4 bases at J, with 14 bases between. There are 14 residues in the CDR3. CDR3 sequence: CASSNRGRGYEQYF. CDR3 bases: TGTGCCAGTAGTAACAGGGGACGGGGGTACGAGCAGTACTTC.

V and J are TRBV27 and TRBJ1-5; D might be TRBD1 (6 bases). From germline, CDR1 is MNHEY and CDR2 SMNVEV (reference sequence). The CDR3 is made up of 14 amino acids. V was trimmed by 5 bases and J by 2 bases, leaving 10 bases between them. Here the CDR3 DNA reads TGTGCCAGCAGTACCCGGACAGGCAATCAGCCCCAGCATTTT. This translates into CASSTRTGNQPQHF.

V gene TRBV11-3 combines with J gene TRBJ2-1, with TRBD2 matching over 10 bases. The length of the CDR3 is 18 residues. From germline, CDR1 is SGHNT and CDR2 YENEEA. V shed 7 bases, J shed 2 bases, and the junction held 14 bases outside the gene matches. The DNA for the CDR3 is TGTGCCAGCACGGGGAGGGCAGCGGGAGGGAGAACCTACAATGAGCAGTTCTTC. Translated, it gives CASTGRAAGGRTYNEQFF.

The V gene is TRBV11-3, the J gene TRBJ2-1, with D possibly TRBD2 on 5 matching bases. Germline CDR1 is SGHNT and CDR2 is YENEEA. V was clipped by 2 bases and J by 0 bases, with 8 bases between them. CDR3 length: 15 amino acids. In nucleotides, the CDR3 is TGTGCCAGCAGCTTAACGGGGAGCTCCTACAATGAGCAGTTCTTC. This sequence encodes CASSLTGSSYNEQFF.

This clone appeared a few times. The rearrangement links TRBV3-1 (or the pseudogene TRBV3-2) to TRBJ1-4, with 10 bases lining up with TRBD1. Germline lookup yields CDR1 LGHDT and CDR2 YNNKEL (reference sequence). The J segment lost 8 bases and the V segment lost 4 bases, leaving 4 bases of the junction unmatched. The CDR3 extends over 14 amino acids. The CDR3 region is CASSRTGGLEKLFF. The CDR3, as DNA: TGTGCCAGCAGCCGGACAGGGGGTCTCGAAAAACTGTTTTTT.

The J gene is TRBJ1-1, the V gene TRBV28, with a tentative D call TRBD1 (6 bases). CDR1 is MDHEN, CDR2 SYDVKM, per germline. V lost 2 bases, J lost 2 bases, and 12 bases lay in between. There are 15 residues in the CDR3. DNA of the CDR3: TGTGCCAGCAGTTTAGGGCAGGGGACCAACACTGAAGCTTTCTTT. Its translation is CASSLGQGTNTEAFF. Supplemented by reference TRBV28 and TRBJ1-1, the full variable domain reads DVKVTQSSRYLVKRTGEKVFLECVQDMDHENMFWYRQDPGLGLRLIYFSYDVKMKEKGDIPEGYSVSREKKERFSLILESASTNQTSMYLCASSLGQGTNTEAFFGQGTRLTVV.

V gene TRBV7-3 combines with J gene TRBJ1-1; D gene unclear. The V end lost 2 bases, the J end lost 5 bases, and 9 bases lay between the germline ends. This CDR3 region has 13 residues. Germline V lookup: CDR1 SGHTA, CDR2 FQGTGA. As DNA, the CDR3 is TGTGCCAGCAGCTTAGACGGACTGACTGAAGCTTTCTTT. Encoded protein: CASSLDGLTEAFF.

Only a few counts were recorded for this clone. This chain links TRBV6-2 or TRBV6-3 with TRBJ2-7, with D uncertain. Trimming stripped 5 bases from V and 2 bases from J, with 7 bases between. The CDR3 loop spans 12 amino acids. From germline, CDR1 is MNHEY and CDR2 SVGEGT. Here the CDR3 reads CASSPRAYEQYF. As DNA, the CDR3 is TGTGCCAGCAGTCCCCGTGCCTACGAGCAGTACTTC.

The rearrangement links TRBV24-1 to TRBJ2-3, with TRBD2 matching over 8 bases. CDR1 and CDR2 from the germline V gene are KGHDR and SFDVKD. The J segment lost 4 bases and the V segment lost 2 bases, leaving 10 bases of the junction unmatched. This CDR3 is 17 amino acids long. CDR3 bases: TGTGCCACCAGTGATTCCTCGACTAGCGATATTTCAGATACGCAGTATTTT. Translation: CATSDSSTSDISDTQYF.

V is TRBV30 and J is TRBJ2-1; a weak D match, TRBD1 (5 bases). Looked up from germline, CDR1 is GTSNPN and CDR2 is SVGIG (reference sequence). The CDR3 totals 14 residues. The germline V and J ends were trimmed by 2 bases and 1 base, with 9 bases remaining between them. The CDR3 region has the DNA TGTGCCTGGAGTCTCGGACATTCCTACAATGAGCAGTTCTTC. This sequence encodes CAWSLGHSYNEQFF.

The genes are TRBV3-1 (or the pseudogene TRBV3-2) and TRBJ2-7; 8 bases are a match to TRBD1. J gave up 6 bases and V 8 bases, and 6 bases lay outside the gene matches. The CDR3 has 12 amino acids. Germline V gene sequence: CDR1 LGHDT, CDR2 YNNKEL (reference sequence). The CDR3 coding sequence is TGTGCCAGCGATCAGGGGGCGGGCGAGCAGTACTTC. Its translation: CASDQGAGEQYF.

The chain links TRBV9 to TRBJ1-2; D gene ambiguous. V lost 4 bases and J 3 bases, leaving 22 bases between the germline ends. Germline V gene data show CDR1 as SGDLS and CDR2 as YYNGEE. The CDR3 loop spans 17 amino acids. The CDR3 sequence is CASSLSPKAAGDYGYTF. The CDR3 nucleotides read TGTGCCAGCAGCTTATCCCCTAAAGCGGCCGGAGACTATGGCTACACCTTC.

The chain combines TRBV7-9 with TRBJ2-5, with TRBD1 matching 7 bases. The J segment lost 3 bases and the V segment lost 6 bases, leaving 10 bases of the junction unmatched. This CDR3 is 15 amino acids long. Germline assignment: CDR1 SEHNR and CDR2 FQNEAQ (reference sequence). In DNA form, the CDR3 reads TGTGCCAGCAGAGAAGAACAGGGGACCAAAGAGACCCAGTACTTC. Its translation is CASREEQGTKETQYF.

The chain carries TRBV3-1 (or the pseudogene TRBV3-2) and TRBJ2-4; 8 bases align to TRBD2. There are 14 residues in the CDR3. Per the germline V gene, CDR1 is LGHDT and CDR2 is YNNKEL (reference sequence). Germline trimming cut 4 bases from V and 8 bases from J; bases unmatched to any gene: 7. CDR3 nucleotides: TGTGCCAGCAGCCTGGGACTAGTGAGAGACATTCAGTACTTC. It translates to CASSLGLVRDIQYF.

CDR3 amino acids: CASSSGTGDEQFF. The DNA of the CDR3 is TGTGCCAGCAGCTCCGGGACAGGTGATGAGCAGTTCTTC. The V and J genes are TRBV7-2 and TRBJ2-1; 8 bases fit TRBD1. This CDR3 is built from 13 residues. J gave up 8 bases and V 4 bases, and 4 bases lay outside the gene matches. Germline loops: CDR1 SGHTA, CDR2 FQGNSA.

The chain is built from TRBV13 and TRBJ2-1; TRBD2 might be the D (5 bases). The CDR3 extends over 13 amino acids. Germline CDR1 reads PRHDT; CDR2 reads FYEKMQ (reference sequence). Trimming pared 9 bases from V and 6 bases from J, leaving 15 bases between. Here the CDR3 reads CASTSFRGNEQFF. The CDR3 bases are TGTGCCAGTACCTCTTTTCGGGGCAATGAGCAGTTCTTC.

The CDR3 DNA reads as TGTGCCTGGAGTAACAGTCTGAACACTGAAGCTTTCTTT. This translates into CAWSNSLNTEAFF. This chain connects TRBV30 to TRBJ1-1, with D hard to call. Germline-derived CDR1 and CDR2 are GTSNPN and SVGIG (reference sequence). CDR3 size: 13 residues. V was shortened by 2 bases and J by 0 bases, with 7 bases between the two germline ends.